What follows are 28 T cell receptor beta chains derived from one specimen sequenced in a study of T-cell reconstitution after alpha-beta-depleted transplantation in children. This sample's TCRbeta library carried unique molecular identifier barcodes. TCRdb re-analysed the PCR reads in MiXCR, keeping a single row per CDR3 protein. The table shows around 960,000 distinct CDR3 sequences, with roughly 29% occurring only once. The sample consisted of PBMCs, mostly from graft donor cells, taken 360 days after TCRalphabeta/CD19-depleted stem cell transplant. These receptors all come from a boy under two years old who had a stem cell transplant for SCID, so the T cells may come from the graft donor.

This clonotype has a handful of counts. The chain links TRBV9 to TRBJ2-7; D gene unclear. Germline CDR1 is SGDLS and CDR2 is YYNGEE. V lost 4 bases to trimming and J lost 5 bases, with 13 bases between them. The CDR3 consists of 13 residues. The CDR3: CASSLSSWDEQYF. The CDR3 DNA reads as TGTGCCAGCAGCCTTAGTTCCTGGGACGAGCAGTACTTC.

This chain uses TRBV6-2 or TRBV6-3 with TRBJ2-1; 8 bases line up with TRBD2. V lost 5 bases to trimming and J lost 12 bases; unmatched junction nucleotides: 3. Per the germline V gene, CDR1 is MNHEY and CDR2 is SVGEGT. The CDR3 sequence is 11 residues long. The CDR3 here is CASSQGTRQFF. The CDR3 DNA is TGTGCCAGCAGTCAAGGGACTAGGCAGTTCTTC.

This clonotype has a handful of counts. The chain uses TRBV6-1 and TRBJ2-4; a possible D gene is TRBD1 (5 bases). The CDR3 spans 15 residues. Germline V gene sequence: CDR1 MNHNS, CDR2 SASEGT. Trimming stripped 6 bases from V and 1 base from J, with 13 bases between. CDR3 amino acids: CASSWTTLAKNIQYF. The CDR3 coding sequence is TGTGCCAGCAGCTGGACAACTCTTGCCAAAAACATTCAGTACTTC.

The V call is TRBV29-1, the J call TRBJ1-1; D call uncertain. The CDR3 runs 13 residues. Trimming stripped 6 bases from V and 4 bases from J, with 15 bases between. Germline assignment: CDR1 SQVTM and CDR2 ANQGSEA. CDR3 in amino acids: CSVGRGLGTEAFF. CDR3 nucleotides: TGCAGCGTCGGACGAGGGTTAGGCACTGAAGCTTTCTTT.

V is TRBV6-5 and J is TRBJ2-4, with D hard to call. Germline lookup yields CDR1 MNHEY and CDR2 SVGAGI. Trimming left V 0 bases short and J 13 bases short, with 4 bases between. The CDR3 has 10 amino acids. In DNA, the CDR3 is TGTGCCAGCAGTTACTCGATCCAGTACTTC. Translating it yields CASSYSIQYF.

V usage is TRBV28 and J usage is TRBJ2-1; D is ambiguous. The CDR3 totals 12 residues. Deletions cut 5 bases from V and 15 bases from J, with 17 bases between. Germline assignment: CDR1 MDHEN and CDR2 SYDVKM. CDR3: CASSPVPRMRFF. CDR3 coding DNA: TGTGCCAGCAGTCCAGTACCTCGCATGAGGTTCTTC.

This clonotype has just one count. V gene TRBV19 combines with J gene TRBJ2-7, with D perhaps TRBD1 (5 bases). The CDR3 has 13 residues. V was clipped by 3 bases and J by 3 bases, with 9 bases between them. Per germline, CDR1 LNHDA and CDR2 SQIVND (reference sequence). CDR3 sequence: CASSMGPGYEQYF. Here the CDR3 DNA reads TGTGCCAGTAGTATGGGGCCAGGCTACGAGCAGTACTTC.

V usage is TRBV24-1 and J usage is TRBJ2-3; D is possibly TRBD1 or TRBD2 (6 bases each). The ends were cut back, 2 bases at V and 4 bases at J, with 18 bases in the middle. CDR1 KGHDR and CDR2 SFDVKD come from the germline V gene. CDR3 length: 17 amino acids. DNA of the CDR3: TGTGCCACCAGTGATTCTAAACAGGGACCGGGGGCAGATACGCAGTATTTT. Its translation is CATSDSKQGPGADTQYF.

This clonotype was counted only a few times. The chain joins TRBV7-8 to TRBJ1-3; 11 nucleotides agree with TRBD1. There are 16 residues in the CDR3. Germline assignment: CDR1 SGHVS and CDR2 FQNEAQ. V shed 2 bases, J shed 2 bases, and the junction held 2 bases outside the gene matches. CDR3 nucleotides: TGTGCCAGCAGCTTAATGGGACAGGGGGCTGGAAACACCATATATTTT. This gives the protein CASSLMGQGAGNTIYF.

The chain joins TRBV11-1 to TRBJ1-1, with D uncertain. The V end lost 0 bases, the J end lost 6 bases, and 8 bases lay between the germline ends. The V gene's germline CDR1 is SGHAT and CDR2 FQDESV (reference sequence). CDR3 size: 13 residues. CDR3: CASSLARRAEAFF. In DNA form, the CDR3 reads TGTGCCAGCAGCTTAGCGAGGCGGGCTGAAGCTTTCTTT.

The V call is TRBV12-3 or TRBV12-4, the J call TRBJ2-5; D remains unclear. V lost 5 bases, J lost 1 base, and 8 bases lay in between. The CDR3 runs to 13 residues. In DNA form, the CDR3 reads TGTGCCAGCAGTCCTGATGCCCAAGAGACCCAGTACTTC. Translating it yields CASSPDAQETQYF.

This clonotype was counted a few times. V usage is TRBV7-9 and J usage is TRBJ2-1, with D perhaps matching TRBD2 (5 bases). Trimming removed 5 bases from V and 7 bases from J, with 15 bases in between. Germline CDR1 is SEHNR and CDR2 is FQNEAQ (reference sequence). The CDR3 covers 14 residues. CDR3 sequence reads: CASSLLVEENEQFF. CDR3 DNA sequence: TGTGCCAGCAGCCTCCTGGTGGAGGAAAATGAGCAGTTCTTC.

The rearrangement uses TRBV20-1 and TRBJ2-1; TRBD2 might be the D (6 bases). Between the trimmed V and J ends, which lost 3 bases and 11 bases, there was a span of 8 bases. Per the germline V gene, CDR1 is DFQATT and CDR2 is SNEGSKA (reference sequence). The CDR3 runs to 10 residues. CDR3 sequence: CSASGTQQFF. The DNA for the CDR3 is TGCAGTGCTAGCGGGACTCAGCAGTTCTTC.

The chain recombines TRBV9 with TRBJ2-5, with D possibly being TRBD1 (5 bases). Per germline, CDR1 SGDLS and CDR2 YYNGEE. V was clipped by 7 bases and J by 10 bases, with 11 bases between them. This CDR3 region has 10 residues. CDR3 loop: CASLQGDQYF. The CDR3 bases are TGTGCCAGCCTCCAGGGTGACCAGTACTTC. Full variable domain (outside the CDR3, taken from reference TRBV9 and TRBJ2-5): DSGVTQTPKHLITATGQRVTLRCSPRSGDLSVYWYQQSLDQGLQFLIQYYNGEERAKGNILERFSAQQFPDLHSELNLSSLELGDSALYFCASLQGDQYFGPGTRLLVL.

This clonotype showed up many times. This chain joins TRBV5-6 and TRBJ2-1, with D perhaps TRBD2 (6 bases). The CDR3 has 15 residues. V lost 4 bases, J lost 0 bases, and 11 bases lay in between. Per germline, CDR1 SGHDT and CDR2 YYEEEE. CDR3 loop: CASSPRGGSYNEQFF. The CDR3 region has the DNA TGTGCCAGCAGCCCGCGGGGTGGCTCCTACAATGAGCAGTTCTTC.

V gene TRBV12-3 or TRBV12-4 combines with J gene TRBJ1-5; D possibly corresponds to TRBD1 (6 bases). Trimming took off 1 base at V and 1 base at J, with 17 bases between the two ends. The CDR3 extends over 18 amino acids. The CDR3 DNA is TGTGCCAGCAGTTTAGACAGGGTCAAGGAGAGGAGCAATCAGCCCCAGCATTTT. This sequence encodes CASSLDRVKERSNQPQHF.

By share, this clonotype ranks as medium-sized. V usage is TRBV4-3 and J usage is TRBJ2-1; possible D gene TRBD1, 7 bases. Looked up from germline, CDR1 is LGHNA and CDR2 is YSLEER. V was trimmed by 2 bases and J by 0 bases, leaving 11 bases between them. The CDR3 contains 16 residues. CDR3 DNA: TGCGCCAGCAGCCAACTTCAGGGGGGCTCCTACAATGAGCAGTTCTTC. Protein: CASSQLQGGSYNEQFF.

This chain links TRBV7-6 with TRBJ2-2; tentatively, D is TRBD1 (6 bases). V was clipped by 4 bases and J by 2 bases, with 17 bases between them. The germline CDR1 and CDR2 sequences are SGHVS and FNYEAQ. The CDR3 has 17 residues. Here the CDR3 DNA reads TGTGCCAGCAGCTCCCCCGGACAGCCAGCAAACACCGGGGAGCTGTTTTTT. It yields the protein CASSSPGQPANTGELFF.

This clonotype came up a few times. This rearrangement joins TRBV11-2 to TRBJ1-2; no clear D gene. There are 13 residues in the CDR3. The germline V gene encodes CDR1 SGHAT and CDR2 FQNNGV. The V end lost 1 base, the J end lost 5 bases, and 8 bases lay between the germline ends. The CDR3 region has the DNA TGTGCCAGCAGCTTAGGAAACCGGTATGGCTACACCTTC. Protein: CASSLGNRYGYTF.

V gene TRBV11-2 combines with J gene TRBJ2-5, with 11 bases that match TRBD2. Unmatched junction bases numbered 7, after V lost 1 base and J lost 3 bases. This CDR3 has 17 residues. Germline V CDR1 and CDR2: SGHAT, FQNNGV. CDR3 nucleotide sequence: TGTGCCAGCAGCTTAGTTGCTAGCGGGGGGCCCGAAGAGACCCAGTACTTC. Its translation is CASSLVASGGPEETQYF.

This clonotype appeared many times. One end of the junction varies from germline; a read error may be responsible. The chain has TRBV5-1 and TRBJ2-5; TRBD1 might be the D (5 bases). Germline assignment: CDR1 SGHRS and CDR2 YFSETQ. This CDR3 has 14 amino acids. The CDR3 DNA reads as TGTGCCAGCAGCTTAGCCCAGGGCAGGGAGACCCAGTACTTC. Encoded protein: CASSLAQGRETQYF.

The V call is TRBV5-1, the J call TRBJ2-7; D possibly corresponds to TRBD2 (5 bases). Germline V gene lookup returns CDR1 SGHRS and CDR2 YFSETQ. V was shortened by 4 bases and J by 2 bases, with 13 bases between the two germline ends. The CDR3 runs 14 residues. CDR3 bases: TGCGCCAGCAGCCCCATTCCGGGAACCTACGAGCAGTACTTC. The encoded protein is CASSPIPGTYEQYF.

There are a few counts of this clonotype. This chain uses TRBV12-3 or TRBV12-4 with TRBJ2-3; D call uncertain. V lost 1 base and J 2 bases, leaving 7 bases between the germline ends. This CDR3 is built from 14 residues. The CDR3 region has the DNA TGTGCCAGCAGTTTAGTGGACCCCACAGATACGCAGTATTTT. Translating it yields CASSLVDPTDTQYF.

This rearrangement joins TRBV7-2 to TRBJ1-2; maybe TRBD1 (6 bases). V lost 4 bases to trimming and J lost 0 bases, with 12 bases between them. The CDR3 length is 15 residues. Germline V gene lookup returns CDR1 SGHTA and CDR2 FQGNSA. Here the CDR3 DNA reads TGTGCCAGCAGCTCTAAGGACAGAGCTAACTATGGCTACACCTTC. Amino acids: CASSSKDRANYGYTF. Complete variable domain (other parts from reference TRBV7-2 and TRBJ1-2): GAGVSQSPSNKVTEKGKDVELRCDPISGHTALYWYRQSLGQGLEFLIYFQGNSAPDKSGLPSDRFSAERTGGSVSTLTIQRTQQEDSAVYLCASSSKDRANYGYTFGSGTRLTVV.

This clonotype was seen a handful of times. The rearrangement joins TRBV2 to TRBJ2-7, with D hard to call. V was pared by 8 bases and J by 2 bases, with 13 bases between. Looked up from germline, CDR1 is SNHLY and CDR2 is FYNNEI. The CDR3 spans 13 residues. The CDR3 sequence is CASGGESPYEQYF. The DNA of the CDR3 is TGTGCCAGCGGTGGGGAATCCCCCTACGAGCAGTACTTC.

The table lists this clonotype with a few counts. This sequence joins TRBV20-1 and TRBJ1-1; unclear D gene. The CDR3 runs to 13 residues. Per the germline V gene, CDR1 is DFQATT and CDR2 is SNEGSKA (reference sequence). V shed 5 bases and J shed 0 bases, with 10 bases lying between them. The CDR3 coding sequence is TGCAGTGCTCGGACTAATATGAACACTGAAGCTTTCTTT. Translating gives CSARTNMNTEAFF.

The chain combines TRBV7-9 with TRBJ2-3, with no clear D. V was cut by 2 bases and J by 2 bases, with 8 bases left in between. Germline CDR1 SEHNR, CDR2 FQNEAQ (reference sequence). The CDR3 length is 14 residues. The CDR3 reads CASSLRTFTDTQYF. For the CDR3, the DNA is TGTGCCAGCAGCTTAAGGACCTTCACAGATACGCAGTATTTT. Full variable domain (rest looked up from reference TRBV7-9 and TRBJ2-3): DTGVSQNPRHKITKRGQNVTFRCDPISEHNRLYWYRQTLGQGPEFLTYFQNEAQLEKSRLLSDRFSAERPKGSFSTLEIQRTEQGDSAMYLCASSLRTFTDTQYFGPGTRLTVL.

The chain uses TRBV10-2 and TRBJ2-3, with D perhaps matching TRBD1 or TRBD2 (5 bases each). Trimming stripped 7 bases from V and 6 bases from J, with 14 bases between. This CDR3 contains 13 residues. Germline V gene data show CDR1 as WSHSY and CDR2 as SAAADI. CDR3 region: CASNRDRADTQYF. CDR3 in DNA: TGCGCCAGCAATCGGGACCGCGCGGATACGCAGTATTTT.